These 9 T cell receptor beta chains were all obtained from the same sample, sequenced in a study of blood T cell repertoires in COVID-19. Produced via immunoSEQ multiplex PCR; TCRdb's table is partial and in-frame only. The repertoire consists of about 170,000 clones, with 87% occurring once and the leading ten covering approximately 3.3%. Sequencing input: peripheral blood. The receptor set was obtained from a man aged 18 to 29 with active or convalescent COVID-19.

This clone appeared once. The CDR3 loop reads CASRDTSNEKLFF. Written as DNA, the CDR3 is TGCGCCAGCCGCGACACCAGTAATGAAAAACTGTTTTTT. The V gene is TRBV5-1, the J gene TRBJ1-4; D is ambiguous. The CDR3 extends over 13 amino acids. Trimming shortened V by 7 bases and J by 4 bases, and 11 bases separated the two germline ends. Germline CDR1 is SGHRS and CDR2 is YFSETQ.

CDR3: CASSRYDGNTIYF. The DNA of the CDR3 is TGCGCCAGCAGCCGGTATGATGGAAACACCATATATTTT. The chain combines TRBV5-1 with TRBJ1-3; the D is unclear. CDR3 length: 13 amino acids. V gave up 4 bases and J gave up 3 bases, with 8 bases separating them. The germline V gene encodes CDR1 SGHRS and CDR2 YFSETQ.

The CDR3 region has the DNA TGTGCCAGCTGGCGAGGGGGCGAAGCTTTCTTT. This translates into CASWRGGEAFF. The V call is TRBV3-1 (or the pseudogene TRBV3-2), the J call TRBJ1-1, with 7 bases fitting TRBD1. The V segment lost 8 bases and the J segment 8 bases; nucleotides outside the gene matches: 5. The V gene's germline CDR1 is LGHDT and CDR2 YNNKEL (reference sequence). The CDR3 length is 11 residues.

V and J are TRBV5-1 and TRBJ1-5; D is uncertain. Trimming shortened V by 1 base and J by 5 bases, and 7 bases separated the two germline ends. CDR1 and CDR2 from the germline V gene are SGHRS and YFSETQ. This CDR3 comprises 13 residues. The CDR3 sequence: CASSLFGYQPQHF. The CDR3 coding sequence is TGCGCCAGCAGCTTGTTCGGGTATCAGCCCCAGCATTTT.

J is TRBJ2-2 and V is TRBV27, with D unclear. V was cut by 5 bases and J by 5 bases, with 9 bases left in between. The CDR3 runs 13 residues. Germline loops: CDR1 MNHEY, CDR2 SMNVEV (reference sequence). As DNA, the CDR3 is TGTGCCAGCAGTGTACTCAGGACCGGGGAGCTGTTTTTT. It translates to CASSVLRTGELFF.

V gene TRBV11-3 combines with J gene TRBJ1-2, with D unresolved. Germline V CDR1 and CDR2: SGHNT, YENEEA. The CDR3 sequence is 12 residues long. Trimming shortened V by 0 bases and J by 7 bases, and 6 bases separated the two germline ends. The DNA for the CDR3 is TGTGCCAGCAGCTTAGAAGGAGCTGGCTACACCTTC. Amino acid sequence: CASSLEGAGYTF.

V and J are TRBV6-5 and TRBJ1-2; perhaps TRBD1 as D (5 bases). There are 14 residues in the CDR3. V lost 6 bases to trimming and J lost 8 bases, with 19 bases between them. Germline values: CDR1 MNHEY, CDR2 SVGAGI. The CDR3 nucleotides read TGTGCCAGCAGCCCGATGGACACTAAGGGGGGCTACACCTTC. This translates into CASSPMDTKGGYTF.

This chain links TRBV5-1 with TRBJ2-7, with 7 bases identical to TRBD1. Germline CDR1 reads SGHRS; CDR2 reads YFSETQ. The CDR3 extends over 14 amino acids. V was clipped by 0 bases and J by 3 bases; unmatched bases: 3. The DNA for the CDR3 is TGCGCCAGCAGCTTGGTAGGGGGCGTCTACGAGCAGTACGTC. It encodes CASSLVGGVYEQYV.

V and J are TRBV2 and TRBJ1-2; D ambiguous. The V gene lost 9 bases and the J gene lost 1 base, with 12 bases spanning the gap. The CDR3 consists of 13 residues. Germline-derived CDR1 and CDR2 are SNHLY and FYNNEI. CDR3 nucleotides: TGTGCCAGGGATAGGAGAATTAACTATGGCTACACCTTC. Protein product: CARDRRINYGYTF. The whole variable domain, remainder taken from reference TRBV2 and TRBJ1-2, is EPEVTQTPSHQVTQMGQEVILRCVPISNHLYFYWYRQILGQKVEFLVSFYNNEISEKSEIFDDQFSVERPDGSNFTLKIRSTKLEDSAMYFCARDRRINYGYTFGSGTRLTVV.